The 26 T cell receptor beta chains below come from one sample, sequenced in a study of blood T cell repertoires in COVID-19. This table comes from immunoSEQ multiplex PCR, and its TCRdb copy is limited to in-frame clones, with some not included. Of around 330,000 clones listed, about 91% are singletons. Sequencing was done on a sample of PBMCs or T cells enriched from blood (not recorded which). Receptor source: a woman aged 18-29 years who had recovered from COVID-19.

This clone appeared a few times. J is TRBJ1-2 and V is TRBV4-3; TRBD1 might be the D (6 bases). With 0 bases removed from V and 0 bases from J, the gap between germline ends came to 14 bases. Germline CDR1 is LGHNA and CDR2 is YSLEER. The CDR3 is made up of 17 amino acids. The CDR3 here is CASSQENLDSPNYGYTF. The DNA of the CDR3 is TGCGCCAGCAGCCAAGAAAATCTGGACAGTCCTAACTATGGCTACACCTTC.

This clone has only one observation. J is TRBJ2-7 and V is TRBV27, with a possible D match to TRBD1 (6 bases). V dropped 5 bases and J dropped 6 bases, with 14 bases sitting between them. Germline values: CDR1 MNHEY, CDR2 SMNVEV (reference sequence). The CDR3 length is 13 residues. CDR3 loop: CASSPIRTVEQYF. CDR3 in DNA: TGTGCCAGCAGTCCCATCCGGACAGTCGAGCAGTACTTC.

The chain is built from TRBV5-1 and TRBJ1-2; no definite D call. Per germline, CDR1 SGHRS and CDR2 YFSETQ. CDR3 length: 14 amino acids. Trimming stripped 0 bases from V and 4 bases from J, with 10 bases between. The CDR3 sequence: CASSLDGGLYGYTF. CDR3 DNA sequence: TGCGCCAGCAGCTTGGACGGCGGACTCTATGGCTACACCTTC.

This clone showed up just once. Other DNA sequences within the sample encode an identical CDR3. The V call is TRBV4-3, the J call TRBJ2-5, with D tentatively TRBD2 (5 bases). Trimming took off 0 bases at V and 3 bases at J, with 8 bases between the two ends. The CDR3 sequence is 14 residues long. CDR1 is LGHNA, CDR2 YSLEER, per germline. The CDR3 reads CASSQDYGKETQYF. The CDR3 region has the DNA TGCGCCAGCAGCCAAGATTACGGGAAAGAGACCCAGTACTTC.

At least ten counts were recorded for this clone. Compared with germline, one end of the junction differs, possibly owing to a read error. This sequence joins TRBV5-1 and TRBJ1-3; D is uncertain. Germline CDR1 is SGHRS and CDR2 is YFSETQ. The CDR3 length is 17 residues. CDR3 DNA sequence: TGCGCCAGCAGTTTGGAGCTTTTGGATTTAGCCGGAAACACCATATATTTT. Translating gives CASSLELLDLAGNTIYF. The whole variable domain, filled in from reference TRBV5-1 and TRBJ1-3, reads KAGVTQTPRYLIKTRGQQVTLSCSPISGHRSVSWYQQTPGQGLQFLFEYFSETQRNKGNFPGRFSGRQFSNSRSEMNVSTLELGDSALYLCASSLELLDLAGNTIYFGEGSWLTVV.

This chain connects TRBV19 to TRBJ1-1; the D is unclear. The CDR3 is made up of 15 amino acids. CDR1 and CDR2 from the germline V gene are LNHDA and SQIVND (reference sequence). The V gene lost 3 bases and the J gene lost 5 bases, with 16 bases spanning the gap. CDR3 bases: TGTGCCAGTAGTATCAGGTCCGGGGTGATGACTGAAGCTTTCTTT. Protein: CASSIRSGVMTEAFF.

J is TRBJ1-3 and V is TRBV18, with D hard to call. Germline V gene lookup returns CDR1 KGHSH and CDR2 LQKENI. The CDR3 is 15 amino acids. V was clipped by 2 bases and J by 8 bases, with 16 bases between them. CDR3 sequence: CASSPSALSGHTIYF. For the CDR3, the DNA is TGTGCCAGCTCACCATCGGCCCTCTCGGGTCACACCATATATTTT.

The genes are TRBV7-9 and TRBJ1-4, with 8 bases lining up with TRBD1. The germline V gene has CDR1 SEHNR and CDR2 FQNEAQ (reference sequence). J was trimmed by 4 bases and V by 3 bases; bases with no gene match: 10. The CDR3 is 17 residues long. The CDR3 DNA sequence: TGTGCCAGCAGCTTCCCAACAGGGGGGACCCGTAATGAAAAACTGTTTTTT. This codes for CASSFPTGGTRNEKLFF.

The chain couples TRBV28 to TRBJ1-5; 8 bases agree with TRBD1. Germline V CDR1 and CDR2: MDHEN, SYDVKM. The V gene end was trimmed by 8 bases and the J gene end by 6 bases; junction bases not matched to a gene: 6. The CDR3 has 13 amino acids. The CDR3 loop is CASAGGGGQPQHF. As DNA, the CDR3 is TGTGCCAGCGCAGGGGGCGGTGGTCAGCCCCAGCATTTT. Filled out from reference TRBV28 and TRBJ1-5, the complete variable domain reads DVKVTQSSRYLVKRTGEKVFLECVQDMDHENMFWYRQDPGLGLRLIYFSYDVKMKEKGDIPEGYSVSREKKERFSLILESASTNQTSMYLCASAGGGGQPQHFGDGTRLSIL.

The rearrangement links TRBV28 to TRBJ2-3, with 9 positions matching TRBD2. This CDR3 has 15 amino acids. Germline V gene data show CDR1 as MDHEN and CDR2 as SYDVKM. Trimming removed 6 bases from V and 0 bases from J; junction bases left unmatched: 4. The CDR3 nucleotides are TGTGCCAGCAGAACAGGACTAGCGAGCACAGATACGCAGTATTTT. It is translated as CASRTGLASTDTQYF. Full variable domain (missing parts from reference TRBV28 and TRBJ2-3): DVKVTQSSRYLVKRTGEKVFLECVQDMDHENMFWYRQDPGLGLRLIYFSYDVKMKEKGDIPEGYSVSREKKERFSLILESASTNQTSMYLCASRTGLASTDTQYFGPGTRLTVL.

The rearrangement joins TRBV6-2 or TRBV6-3 to TRBJ2-2, with D possibly matching TRBD2 (6 bases). V lost 2 bases to trimming and J lost 4 bases, with 17 bases between them. The CDR3 is made up of 17 amino acids. In germline, CDR1 is MNHEY, CDR2 SVGEGT. The CDR3 nucleotides read TGTGCCAGCAGTTACCCACTGCGGCGGGGACTCACCGGGGAGCTGTTTTTT. As protein: CASSYPLRRGLTGELFF.

The chain uses TRBV18 and TRBJ1-2; 7 positions match TRBD1. Trimming removed 6 bases from V and 7 bases from J; junction bases left unmatched: 8. This CDR3 spans 13 amino acids. Germline V lookup: CDR1 KGHSH, CDR2 LQKENI. CDR3 bases: TGTGCCAGCTCCCACGACAGGGCTGTTGGCTACACCTTC. Translation gives CASSHDRAVGYTF.

J is TRBJ2-3 and V is TRBV7-2, with TRBD2 matching over 11 bases. V lost 4 bases and J lost 9; bases outside the gene matches: 3. Germline V gene lookup returns CDR1 SGHTA and CDR2 FQGNSA. The CDR3 is made up of 13 amino acids. The CDR3 DNA reads TGTGCCAGCAGCTCCGGGACTAGCGGCACGCAGTATTTT. Its translation: CASSSGTSGTQYF.

The rearrangement joins TRBV6-4 to TRBJ1-4; TRBD1 matches at 8 bases. Trimming removed 4 bases from V and 7 bases from J; junction bases left unmatched: 5. The CDR3 runs to 14 residues. CDR1 and CDR2 (germline): MRHNA, SNTAGT. CDR3: CASSASGGGEKLFF. In DNA form, the CDR3 reads TGTGCCAGCAGTGCCTCAGGGGGCGGTGAAAAACTGTTTTTT.

The V call is TRBV12-3 or TRBV12-4, the J call TRBJ2-7; TRBD1 matches at 10 bases. The CDR3 extends over 13 amino acids. With 8 bases clipped from V and 6 bases from J, the junction kept 7 bases outside the gene matches. DNA for the CDR3: TGTGCCAGCGGAACCGGGACAGGGGCCGAGCAGTACTTC. It specifies CASGTGTGAEQYF.

V is TRBV18 and J is TRBJ2-7; a weak D match, TRBD1 (6 bases). V was shortened by 2 bases and J by 5 bases, with 13 bases between the two germline ends. The germline CDR1 and CDR2 sequences are KGHSH and LQKENI. The length of the CDR3 is 14 residues. CDR3 nucleotides: TGTGCCAGCTCACCATGGACAGATTCGGACGAGCAGTACTTC. Translation: CASSPWTDSDEQYF.

This clone occurred once. The chain links TRBV12-5 to TRBJ1-1; no firm D call. Germline loops: CDR1 LGHNT, CDR2 FRNRAP. V was clipped by 7 bases and J by 3 bases, with 18 bases between them. CDR3 length equals 15 residues. CDR3 in DNA: TGTGCTAGTGCCCGTTCCCGGGATGTGGACACTGAAGCTTTCTTT. It is translated as CASARSRDVDTEAFF.

J is TRBJ2-5 and V is TRBV11-1; D unresolved. From germline, CDR1 is SGHAT and CDR2 FQDESV (reference sequence). V gave up 6 bases and J gave up 3 bases, with 5 bases separating them. The CDR3 covers 11 residues. For the CDR3, the DNA is TGTGCCAGCAGTAGAGAAGAGACCCAGTACTTC. It codes for CASSREETQYF.

The V and J genes are TRBV4-3 and TRBJ1-1, with 7 bases matching TRBD1. The V and J ends lost 0 bases and 4 bases, in that order; junction bases with no gene match: 2. CDR1 is LGHNA, CDR2 YSLEER, per germline. The CDR3 contains 14 residues. Here the CDR3 reads CASSQEDRPTEAFF. The CDR3 DNA is TGCGCCAGCAGCCAAGAGGACAGGCCCACTGAAGCTTTCTTT.

This clone was counted a few times. This chain uses TRBV28 with TRBJ1-1; a weak D match, TRBD1 (5 bases). The germline gives CDR1 MDHEN, CDR2 SYDVKM. CDR3 length: 18 residues. Deletions cut 5 bases from V and 3 bases from J, with 25 bases between. CDR3 sequence (DNA): TGTGCCAGCAGTCCCCCGGACACAGCAATTCATCAGGACACTGAAGCTTTCTTT. Translating it yields CASSPPDTAIHQDTEAFF.

V usage is TRBV18 and J usage is TRBJ2-2, with TRBD2 matching over 14 bases. The CDR3 is 15 amino acids. After removal of 8 bases from V and 6 bases from J, the junction contained 5 bases not matched to a gene. Germline V CDR1 and CDR2: KGHSH, LQKENI. This CDR3 reads CASNPGLAGAGELFF. The CDR3 region has the DNA TGTGCCAGCAACCCGGGACTAGCGGGAGCCGGGGAGCTGTTTTTT.

The chain recombines TRBV7-3 with TRBJ2-3; D perhaps matches TRBD2 (6 bases). Germline CDR1 is SGHTA and CDR2 is FQGTGA. V lost 5 bases and J lost 8, with 23 bases in between. The CDR3 is made up of 16 amino acids. CDR3 in amino acids: CASSPRGGSIKATQYF. The CDR3 region has the DNA TGTGCCAGCAGCCCTCGTGGGGGGTCGATAAAGGCTACGCAGTATTTT.

V and J are TRBV2 and TRBJ1-5, with D possibly TRBD1 on 5 matching bases. Germline CDR1 SNHLY, CDR2 FYNNEI. The CDR3 sequence is 13 residues long. Trimming left V 8 bases short and J 4 bases short, with 12 bases between. This CDR3 is CASADGGNQPQHF. DNA for the CDR3: TGTGCCAGCGCTGACGGGGGGAATCAGCCCCAGCATTTT.

CDR3 sequence (DNA): TGTGCCAGCAGCCCCAGCGGGAGTCCCTACAATGAGCAGTTCTTC. Its translation: CASSPSGSPYNEQFF. This chain uses TRBV7-9 with TRBJ2-1; 8 nucleotides line up with TRBD2. This CDR3 spans 15 amino acids. Germline assignment: CDR1 SEHNR and CDR2 FQNEAQ (reference sequence). Germline trimming cut 5 bases from V and 2 bases from J; bases unmatched to any gene: 5.

The chain joins TRBV6-6 to TRBJ1-6; D is ambiguous. V was shortened by 5 bases and J by 7 bases, with 3 bases between the two germline ends. Germline loops: CDR1 MNHNY, CDR2 SVGAGI (reference sequence). The CDR3 sequence is 11 residues long. The CDR3 DNA sequence: TGTGCCAGCAGTCTAAATTCACCCCTCCACTTT. Its translation is CASSLNSPLHF.

The rearrangement uses TRBV28 and TRBJ2-2; unclear D gene. The CDR3 is made up of 13 amino acids. Trimming shortened V by 7 bases and J by 7 bases, and 13 bases separated the two germline ends. CDR1 and CDR2 (germline): MDHEN, SYDVKM. CDR3 amino acids: CASNVEAYGELFF. The CDR3 bases are TGTGCCAGCAACGTAGAGGCTTACGGGGAGCTGTTTTTT.